One and the same sample provided the 19 T cell receptor beta chains below, sequenced in a study of blood T cell repertoires in COVID-19. Method: immunoSEQ multiplex PCR; TCRdb's copy keeps in-frame clones and lacks some. Of under 250,000 clones in the sample, over 65% were seen once. Sequencing was done on a sample of PBMCs or T cells enriched from blood (not recorded which). The receptors derive from a woman aged 55 to 70 who had recovered from COVID-19.

The chain recombines TRBV9 with TRBJ1-2; D uncertain. The CDR3 consists of 13 residues. V lost 4 bases, J lost 7 bases, and 14 bases lay in between. CDR1 and CDR2 from the germline V gene are SGDLS and YYNGEE. The DNA of the CDR3 is TGTGCCAGCAGCCCTAGCCCCCGGGGTGGCTACACCTTC. As protein: CASSPSPRGGYTF. Combining the CDR3 with reference TRBV9 and TRBJ1-2 gives the whole variable domain DSGVTQTPKHLITATGQRVTLRCSPRSGDLSVYWYQQSLDQGLQFLIQYYNGEERAKGNILERFSAQQFPDLHSELNLSSLELGDSALYFCASSPSPRGGYTFGSGTRLTVV.

The J gene is TRBJ1-2, the V gene TRBV4-1; D is possibly TRBD1 (5 bases). V was trimmed by 1 base and J by 4 bases, leaving 16 bases between them. CDR3 size: 16 residues. Germline CDR1 and CDR2: MGHRA and YSYEKL. The CDR3 spells CASSQAKGANFYGYTF. DNA for the CDR3: TGCGCCAGCAGCCAAGCGAAAGGGGCCAATTTCTATGGCTACACCTTC.

J is TRBJ1-5 and V is TRBV4-2; D remains ambiguous. This CDR3 contains 13 residues. Germline CDR1 reads LGHNA; CDR2 reads YNFKEQ. Trimming removed 2 bases from V and 4 bases from J, with 6 bases in between. CDR3 sequence reads: CASSQNRNQPQHF. The CDR3 DNA reads TGTGCCAGCAGCCAAAACAGAAATCAGCCCCAGCATTTT.

V is TRBV18 and J is TRBJ2-7; a possible D gene is TRBD2 (5 bases). Germline CDR1 is KGHSH and CDR2 is LQKENI. The CDR3 is 15 amino acids. Between the trimmed V and J ends, which lost 3 bases and 2 bases, there was a span of 14 bases. The CDR3 region has the DNA TGTGCCAGCTCACCCGGGAACGCGCCAACCTACGAGCAGTACTTC. Protein sequence: CASSPGNAPTYEQYF.

This clone was observed a handful of times. The genes are TRBV11-1 and TRBJ1-2; 9 bases fit TRBD1. Per the germline V gene, CDR1 is SGHAT and CDR2 is FQDESV (reference sequence). CDR3 length: 15 amino acids. The V and J ends lost 5 bases and 2 bases, in that order; junction bases with no gene match: 6. CDR3 amino acids: CASSPRDRENYGYTF. CDR3 nucleotide sequence: TGTGCCAGCAGCCCGAGGGACAGGGAGAACTATGGCTACACCTTC. Based on the CDR3 plus reference TRBV11-1 and TRBJ1-2, the full variable domain is EAEVAQSPRYKITEKSQAVAFWCDPISGHATLYWYRQILGQGPELLVQFQDESVVDDSQLPKDRFSAERLKGVDSTLKIQPAELGDSAMYLCASSPRDRENYGYTFGSGTRLTVV.

The chain recombines TRBV6-2 or TRBV6-3 with TRBJ1-2; TRBD1 matches 8 bases. The length of the CDR3 is 14 residues. CDR1 MNHEY and CDR2 SVGEGT come from the germline V gene. Germline trimming cut 5 bases from V and 2 bases from J; bases unmatched to any gene: 4. The CDR3, as DNA: TGTGCCAGCAGTAGGACAGGGATCAACTATGGCTACACCTTC. This gives the protein CASSRTGINYGYTF.

Notes on this clone: Since no conserved phenylalanine or tryptophan closes the CDR3, a read error is the likely cause. Because the CDR3's place on the DNA is in doubt, the DNA is left out and the CDR3 is given as listed by TCRdb. V usage is TRBV4-1 and J usage is TRBJ2-7; the table's TRBD1 call for D was not verified on the DNA. Germline-derived CDR1 and CDR2 are MGHRA and YSYEKL. 12 amino acids form the CDR3, both terminal residues included. Here the CDR3 reads CASSLRFDRATC.

V usage is TRBV6-2 or TRBV6-3 and J usage is TRBJ2-7, with TRBD1 identical over 7 bases. The V and J ends lost 5 bases and 2 bases, in that order; junction bases with no gene match: 3. Germline V gives CDR1 MNHEY, CDR2 SVGEGT. The CDR3 spans 13 residues. The CDR3 DNA follows: TGTGCCAGCAGTCCGGGACAGACCTACGAGCAGTACTTC. This sequence encodes CASSPGQTYEQYF.

In nucleotides, the CDR3 is TGTGCCAGCAGCACGGGGACACCAGAAGAGACCCAGTACTTC. Its translation: CASSTGTPEETQYF. The chain has TRBV5-6 and TRBJ2-5, with D tentatively TRBD1 (6 bases). In germline, CDR1 is SGHDT, CDR2 YYEEEE. This CDR3 contains 14 residues. V lost 4 bases to trimming and J lost 3 bases, with 13 bases between them.

The chain is built from TRBV6-5 and TRBJ1-4, with TRBD1 matching over 10 bases. Germline loops: CDR1 MNHEY, CDR2 SVGAGI. This CDR3 has 16 residues. The V gene end was trimmed by 0 bases and the J gene end by 4 bases; junction bases not matched to a gene: 2. This CDR3 reads CASSYSGTGVNEKLFF. In nucleotides, the CDR3 is TGTGCCAGCAGTTACTCGGGGACAGGGGTTAATGAAAAACTGTTTTTT.

The rearrangement links TRBV2 to TRBJ1-4; D gene ambiguous. Trimming took 11 bases from V and 0 from J, leaving 10 bases between them. Germline V gene data show CDR1 as SNHLY and CDR2 as FYNNEI. The CDR3 contains 13 residues. The CDR3 region has the DNA TGTGCCTTCCGACTAGCAACTAATGAAAAACTGTTTTTT. As protein: CAFRLATNEKLFF. The full variable domain, in which reference TRBV2 and TRBJ1-4 provide the parts outside the CDR3, is EPEVTQTPSHQVTQMGQEVILRCVPISNHLYFYWYRQILGQKVEFLVSFYNNEISEKSEIFDDQFSVERPDGSNFTLKIRSTKLEDSAMYFCAFRLATNEKLFFGSGTQLSVL.

The V call is TRBV5-1, the J call TRBJ2-2, with 10 bases aligning to TRBD2. This CDR3 is built from 16 residues. Germline assignment: CDR1 SGHRS and CDR2 YFSETQ. V lost 0 bases and J lost 4; bases outside the gene matches: 3. The DNA for the CDR3 is TGCGCCAGCAGCTTGGGGCTAGCGGGAGCCACCGGGGAGCTGTTTTTT. Translated: CASSLGLAGATGELFF.

This clone has only one observation. The gene calls are TRBV19 and TRBJ1-5; 12 nucleotides agree with TRBD1. Germline V gives CDR1 LNHDA, CDR2 SQIVND (reference sequence). After removal of 5 bases from V and 4 bases from J, the junction contained 6 bases not matched to a gene. This CDR3 comprises 16 residues. The DNA of the CDR3 is TGTGCCAGTAGTCCCCCGGGACAGGGGGCGAATCAGCCCCAGCATTTT. Protein: CASSPPGQGANQPQHF.

The CDR3 sequence: CASSPGAGTANTEAFF. In DNA form, the CDR3 reads TGTGCCAGCAGCCCCGGCGCCGGGACAGCGAACACTGAAGCTTTCTTT. The chain uses TRBV3-1 (or the pseudogene TRBV3-2) and TRBJ1-1; 7 bases line up with TRBD1. Germline CDR1 is LGHDT and CDR2 is YNNKEL (reference sequence). With 4 bases clipped from V and 1 base from J, the junction kept 9 bases outside the gene matches. This CDR3 contains 16 residues.

The V and J genes are TRBV28 and TRBJ1-3, with D tentatively TRBD1 (6 bases). There are 15 residues in the CDR3. The V gene lost 2 bases and the J gene lost 4 bases, with 12 bases spanning the gap. Germline CDR1 MDHEN, CDR2 SYDVKM. CDR3: CASSLGGGQGNTIYF. CDR3 nucleotide sequence: TGTGCCAGCAGTTTAGGGGGGGGGCAAGGAAACACCATATATTTT.

The chain has TRBV7-2 and TRBJ2-3, with TRBD1 identical over 8 bases. Germline loops: CDR1 SGHTA, CDR2 FQGNSA. The V gene end was trimmed by 1 base and the J gene end by 1 base; junction bases not matched to a gene: 4. The CDR3 is 16 amino acids. Here the CDR3 DNA reads TGTGCCAGCAGCTTAGGGACAGGGACCCGCACAGATACGCAGTATTTT. Its protein product is CASSLGTGTRTDTQYF.

The chain employs TRBV7-2 and TRBJ1-2; 9 bases align to TRBD1. This CDR3 region has 14 residues. In germline, CDR1 is SGHTA, CDR2 FQGNSA. V shed 5 bases, J shed 6 bases, and the junction held 7 bases outside the gene matches. CDR3 nucleotide sequence: TGTGCCAGCAGCCCTGAAGGACAGGGGAATGGCTACACCTTC. It is translated as CASSPEGQGNGYTF.

The V call is TRBV10-3, the J call TRBJ2-3; maybe TRBD2 (7 bases). The CDR3 sequence is 16 residues long. Trimming took 2 bases from V and 2 from J, leaving 14 bases between them. The germline CDR1 and CDR2 sequences are ENHRY and SYGVKD. The chain's CDR3 is CAISEPRGASTDTQYF. The DNA of the CDR3 is TGTGCCATCAGTGAGCCCCGGGGGGCTTCCACAGATACGCAGTATTTT.

The CDR3 DNA follows: TGTGCCAGCAGTTCAGGATTCAATGAGCAGTTCTTC. It is translated as CASSSGFNEQFF. The chain uses TRBV12-3 or TRBV12-4 and TRBJ2-1; D not resolved. The CDR3 extends over 12 amino acids. V shed 4 bases and J shed 6 bases, with 7 bases lying between them.